A selection of T cell receptor beta chains follows, all from one sample in a study. MiXCR, run by TCRdb on the RT-PCR reads, gives a single entry per CDR3 protein. The sample includes hundreds of thousands of distinct CDR3 sequences, about 14% of them seen just once. The sample was memory CD4+ T cells from blood. These receptors were obtained from a female donor in good health, serving as a healthy control. Each CDR3 is given without its conserved first and last residue. Each record gives: V gene, J gene, CDR3 protein.

TRBV18	TRBJ1-5	ASSLLRGDQPQN
TRBV3-1	TRBJ1-2	ASSNNRGCT
TRBV25-1	TRBJ2-5	ASSEASLETQY
TRBV9	TRBJ2-7	ASSPRTSSHEQY
TRBV20-1	TRBJ2-1	SARVTSAGQF
TRBV29-1	TRBJ1-6	SVQDRATYNSPLH
TRBV9	TRBJ2-2	ASSVEWGATGELF
TRBV6-1	TRBJ1-5	ASTGIGNQPQH
TRBV12-3/TRBV12-4	TRBJ2-1	ASSPSSLIGSGVGNEQF
TRBV24-1	TRBJ1-2	ATSSGQGDGYT
TRBV6-5	TRBJ2-7	ASTSPGAGREQY
TRBV5-1	TRBJ2-1	ASSLGRDLSYNEQF
TRBV7-2	TRBJ1-5	ASSLVGQGGQPQH
TRBV7-2	TRBJ1-5	ASSLSGERNQPQH
TRBV10-3	TRBJ1-2	AISTMWRERDYGYT
TRBV10-3	TRBJ2-1	AISESFGHNEQF
TRBV12-3/TRBV12-4	TRBJ1-2	ASTITGGGYT
TRBV20-1	TRBJ2-6	SARQGAVGANVLT
TRBV5-5	TRBJ2-5	ASSLVLAGGQETQY
TRBV6-1	TRBJ2-3	ASSGKDPSTDTQY
TRBV20-1	TRBJ2-1	SARGAGRVEQF
TRBV6-1	TRBJ1-2	ASSISQGANYGYT
TRBV24-1	TRBJ2-7	ATSEDRQGSYEQY
TRBV4-2	TRBJ2-7	ASSPTDLSEQY
TRBV21-1	TRBJ2-7	ASSPDRGHRY
TRBV4-3	TRBJ1-1	ASSQANLRGGGTEAF
TRBV12-3/TRBV12-4	TRBJ2-2	ASSLGRTSGAANTGELF
TRBV18	TRBJ2-1	ASSSGTPQNYNEQF
TRBV14	TRBJ2-7	ASSQEGTGSLEQY
TRBV7-9	TRBJ2-1	APDPGSEQF
TRBV27	TRBJ2-2	ASSFGRGSTGELF
TRBV7-2	TRBJ2-3	ASSGTVLSTDTQY
TRBV4-1	TRBJ1-1	ASSQDGLSNTEAF
TRBV10-3	TRBJ2-2	AISGFSRGDTGELF
TRBV20-1	TRBJ1-4	STSPPGGTNEKLF
TRBV7-2	TRBJ1-1	ASSLVFRPEAF
TRBV20-1	TRBJ2-7	SASRVRTYEQY
TRBV10-3	TRBJ2-5	AISEEETQY
TRBV7-6	TRBJ2-5	ASSLNFKETKY
TRBV5-4	TRBJ2-7	ASSAGGAGGYEQY
TRBV20-1	TRBJ2-1	SARRDRGPSDNEQF
TRBV9	TRBJ1-2	ANCGTDNYGYT